The TCR beta chain under discussion was sequenced for a study of regulatory T cells in long-lasting Graves disease. This sample's time point: newly diagnosed GD, antithyroid drugs for less than 3 months. Researchers made the TCR library from RNA that was extracted from PBMCs. For TCR beta, libraries came from iRepertoire HTBI primers and Arm-PCR of CDR3 regions. In TCRdb, the multiplex PCR reads were re-called with MiXCR into one record per CDR3 protein. Of about 530,000 distinct CDR3 sequences in the sample, about 16% were seen once. The length of the CDR3 is 20 residues. V gave up 1 base and J gave up 3 bases; unmatched junction bases: 12. This clonotype came up many times. The same sample was also studied in work on T cells in Graves' hyperthyroidism and ophthalmopathy.

Source: peripheral blood mononuclear cells (PBMCs), taken at new diagnosis, from a patient treated with antithyroid drugs. The rearrangement links TRBV12-3 or TRBV12-4 to TRBJ2-2; 12 positions agree with TRBD2. This receptor was obtained from a woman aged 35 to 59 with Graves disease. CDR3 sequence reads: CASSLDSRLAGVLDTGELFF. The DNA for the CDR3 is TGTGCCAGCAGTTTAGATAGTCGACTAGCGGGGGTGTTGGACACCGGGGAGCTGTTTTTT.